Following are 13 T cell receptor beta chains from one sample sequenced in a study of CD8 T cells in ankylosing spondylitis (dated by TCRdb to the late 2010s). The receptor library was made with 5' RACE. Sequencing used an Illumina HiSeq 2500. TCRdb reworked the public reads: Q25 trimming with fastp, MiXCR clone assembly, productive beta chains retained. Rows are combined by CDR3 protein, so each entry shows the most common genes and DNA. This sample holds hundreds of thousands of distinct CDR3 sequences; more than 9.5% were observed only once. The top ten constitute around 7% of the sample. Overall study results and their limits: Blood from ankylosing spondylitis patients appeared to be characterized by a TCR beta motif composed of eight or nine highly homologous amino acid variants.

These receptors have no known antigen. Material for sequencing was blood, either unsorted or a sorted T cell fraction (not recorded which). The receptor source for this set is a male donor with ankylosing spondylitis.

This clonotype was counted a few times. The gene calls are TRBV7-2 and TRBJ2-2; TRBD2 matches at 10 bases. Germline V gene lookup returns CDR1 SGHTA and CDR2 FQGNSA. The CDR3 consists of 16 residues. V trimming: 4 bases; J trimming: 6 bases; junction bases outside the gene matches: 8. The CDR3: CASSSRLTSGPGELFF. The CDR3 DNA reads as TGTGCCAGCAGCTCCCGCCTGACTAGCGGGCCCGGGGAGCTGTTTTTT.

The chain joins TRBV5-1 to TRBJ1-5, with D unresolved. Germline V gives CDR1 SGHRS, CDR2 YFSETQ. V shed 0 bases and J shed 6 bases, with 10 bases lying between them. The CDR3 spans 14 residues. DNA for the CDR3: TGCGCCAGCAGCTTGGACAGTCCCAGTCAGCCCCAGCATTTT. It yields the protein CASSLDSPSQPQHF.

The chain uses TRBV20-1 and TRBJ1-1, with D unresolved. From germline, CDR1 is DFQATT and CDR2 SNEGSKA (reference sequence). V lost 2 bases and J lost 1, with 8 bases in between. The CDR3 is 13 residues long. CDR3 sequence: CSARPTRNTEAFF. CDR3 in DNA: TGCAGTGCTAGACCTACAAGGAACACTGAAGCTTTCTTT.

V is TRBV3-1 and J is TRBJ2-1; TRBD2 matches at 12 bases. CDR1 and CDR2 (germline): LGHDT, YNNKEL (reference sequence). The CDR3 runs to 15 residues. V shed 1 base, J shed 8 bases, and the junction held 3 bases outside the gene matches. The CDR3 nucleotides read TGTGCCAGCAGCCAAGCTAGCGGGAGGGCCTATGAGCAGTTCTTC. Translating gives CASSQASGRAYEQFF.

This clonotype showed up just a few times. The J gene is TRBJ1-4, the V gene TRBV3-1; no clear D gene. Trimming took off 2 bases at V and 4 bases at J, with 8 bases between the two ends. The CDR3 spans 14 residues. Germline V CDR1 and CDR2: LGHDT, YNNKEL (reference sequence). The CDR3, as DNA: TGTGCCAGCAGCCAATCCGTACTTAATGAAAAACTGTTTTTT. This translates into CASSQSVLNEKLFF. Full variable domain (missing parts from reference TRBV3-1 and TRBJ1-4): DTAVSQTPKYLVTQMGNDKSIKCEQNLGHDTMYWYKQDSKKFLKIMFSYNNKELIINETVPNRFSPKSPDKAHLNLHINSLELGDSAVYFCASSQSVLNEKLFFGSGTQLSVL.

This clonotype was found many times. V and J are TRBV29-1 and TRBJ2-3; tentatively, D is TRBD2 (6 bases). The V end was cut by 0 bases, the J end by 6 bases, with 13 bases between. In germline, CDR1 is SQVTM, CDR2 ANQGSEA. The CDR3 spans 14 residues. This CDR3 reads CSVEDLGGDDTQYF. The CDR3 DNA reads TGCAGCGTTGAAGACCTCGGGGGAGATGATACGCAGTATTTT.

This clonotype appeared a few times. The chain links TRBV5-8 to TRBJ1-5; D uncertain. Germline assignment: CDR1 SGHTS and CDR2 YDEGEE. The CDR3 is 16 residues long. V lost 4 bases and J lost 2, with 16 bases in between. The CDR3, as DNA: TGTGCCAGCAGCCCTGTGGGAGGGAATGGCAATCAGCCCCAGCATTTT. Its translation is CASSPVGGNGNQPQHF.

The chain recombines TRBV12-3 or TRBV12-4 with TRBJ2-2; 11 bases are shared with TRBD2. The CDR3 is 15 residues long. V lost 7 bases to trimming and J lost 3 bases; unmatched junction nucleotides: 4. In nucleotides, the CDR3 is TGTGCCAGCATCAAACTAGCGGGAGACACCGGGGAGCTGTTTTTT. Protein product: CASIKLAGDTGELFF.

The V gene is TRBV28, the J gene TRBJ2-7; 8 positions match TRBD2. CDR3 length equals 14 residues. V shed 5 bases and J 0 bases; nucleotides not matched to a gene: 3. CDR1 and CDR2 from the germline V gene are MDHEN and SYDVKM. The CDR3 region has the DNA TGTGCCAGCAGTGATAGCGGGGTCTCCTACGAGCAGTACGTC. Translation gives CASSDSGVSYEQYV.

This clonotype was recorded a few times. The genes are TRBV29-1 and TRBJ2-2, with 8 bases aligning to TRBD2. V trimming: 4 bases; J trimming: 4 bases; junction bases outside the gene matches: 5. This CDR3 is built from 14 residues. Germline CDR1 reads SQVTM; CDR2 reads ANQGSEA. The DNA of the CDR3 is TGCAGCGTTGGGCGGGAGGCGAGCACCGGGGAGCTGTTTTTT. Translated, it gives CSVGREASTGELFF.

This clonotype was found a few times. The chain carries TRBV19 and TRBJ2-3; D assignment may be TRBD1 or TRBD2 (6 bases each). The V end lost 4 bases, the J end lost 2 bases, and 13 bases lay between the germline ends. The CDR3 loop spans 15 amino acids. CDR1 is LNHDA and CDR2 is SQIVND in the germline V gene (reference sequence). The CDR3, as DNA: TGTGCCAGTAGTAAGATGGCGGGACACACAGATACGCAGTATTTT. It is translated as CASSKMAGHTDTQYF.

In its sample, this clonotype was seen a few times. The chain carries TRBV18 and TRBJ1-5; D unresolved. Germline CDR1 reads KGHSH; CDR2 reads LQKENI. The V and J ends lost 4 bases and 3 bases respectively, with 7 bases between them. The CDR3 is 13 residues long. The CDR3 DNA reads as TGTGCCAGCTCACAACACTACAATCAGCCCCAGCATTTT. This gives the protein CASSQHYNQPQHF.

This clonotype was observed at least ten times. The chain is built from TRBV9 and TRBJ1-1; D is uncertain. The CDR3 is made up of 13 amino acids. Between the trimmed V and J ends, which lost 9 bases and 0 bases, there was a span of 12 bases. Germline V gives CDR1 SGDLS, CDR2 YYNGEE. CDR3 sequence: CATARAMNTEAFF. CDR3 sequence (DNA): TGTGCCACTGCACGGGCCATGAACACTGAAGCTTTCTTT.